Listed here are 28 T cell receptor beta chains from one sample, sequenced in a study of blood T cells in healthy people across ages. The use of a sample-barcoded 5' primer and a J-beta primer mix characterized a second PCR of about 6 to 12 cycles. Each CDR3 protein gets one entry after TCRdb re-called the 5' RACE reads with MiXCR. The table includes over 950,000 distinct CDR3 sequences, roughly two fifths detected once. The sequencing sample was made of blood. The source is a man aged 18 to 29 in good health.

This clonotype was seen only once. This chain uses TRBV6-5 with TRBJ2-6, with D tentatively TRBD1 or TRBD2 (5 bases each). The CDR3 extends over 15 amino acids. V was shortened by 2 bases and J by 2 bases, with 7 bases between the two germline ends. The germline CDR1 and CDR2 sequences are MNHEY and SVGAGI. The CDR3 DNA reads TGTGCCAGCAGTTACGGGACGGCTGGGGCCAACGTCCTGACTTTC. Translating it yields CASSYGTAGANVLTF.

The chain is built from TRBV20-1 and TRBJ2-7, with 8 nucleotides matching TRBD1. Germline CDR1 is DFQATT and CDR2 is SNEGSKA (reference sequence). The CDR3 totals 12 residues. The junction had 8 bases not matched to a gene; V was cut back by 6 bases and J by 7 bases. This chain's CDR3 is CSAPDRGFEQYF. CDR3 in DNA: TGCAGTGCACCCGACAGGGGCTTTGAGCAGTACTTC.

V and J are TRBV6-5 and TRBJ2-3, with D maybe TRBD1 (5 bases). CDR1 and CDR2 (germline): MNHEY, SVGAGI. The CDR3 has 15 residues. Trimming cost V 0 bases and J 3 bases, with 10 bases left between them. The CDR3 reads CASSYSNRPTDTQYF. In DNA, the CDR3 is TGTGCCAGCAGTTACTCGAACAGGCCGACAGATACGCAGTATTTT.

On this clonotype: A read error may produce the germline difference seen at one junction end. V gene TRBV2 combines with J gene TRBJ2-3; D is unclear. The germline V gene has CDR1 SNHLY and CDR2 FYNNEI. CDR3 size: 15 residues. The CDR3 DNA sequence: TGTGTCAGCAGTGAAGGAACTCTTGGCACAGATACGCAGTATTTT. Protein sequence: CVSSEGTLGTDTQYF.

About this clonotype: This may stem from a read error, because a much larger clone lies one nucleotide away. V gene TRBV12-3 or TRBV12-4 combines with J gene TRBJ1-1; the D is unclear. There are 13 residues in the CDR3. The DNA for the CDR3 is TGTGTCAGCAGCCCCTCAGAGAACACTGAAGCTTTCTTT. Residues: CVSSPSENTEAFF.

This clonotype showed up just a few times. The chain links TRBV2 to TRBJ1-6, with D tentatively TRBD1 (6 bases). The V and J ends lost 4 bases and 5 bases respectively, with 15 bases between them. This CDR3 is 16 amino acids long. CDR1 SNHLY and CDR2 FYNNEI come from the germline V gene. This chain's CDR3 is CASSGQDRGNNSPLHF. The CDR3 coding sequence is TGTGCCAGCAGTGGTCAGGACAGAGGAAATAATTCACCCCTCCACTTT.

This clonotype has just one count. The chain uses TRBV18 and TRBJ1-6; the match to TRBD1 covers 8 bases. Germline V gene lookup returns CDR1 KGHSH and CDR2 LQKENI. Trimming cost V 6 bases and J 10 bases; bases outside gene matches: 8. The CDR3 extends over 14 amino acids. For the CDR3, the DNA is TGTGCCAGCTCTCGGACAGGGTTAGACTCACCCCTCCACTTT. Its translation: CASSRTGLDSPLHF.

There are many counts of this clonotype. The chain couples TRBV10-3 to TRBJ2-1; possibly TRBD2 for D (5 bases). CDR3 length: 15 amino acids. V gave up 7 bases and J gave up 0 bases, with 13 bases separating them. The germline CDR1 and CDR2 sequences are ENHRY and SYGVKD. The DNA for the CDR3 is TGTGCCATCAAGAGGGCAGGTGACTCCTACAATGAGCAGTTCTTC. It encodes CAIKRAGDSYNEQFF.

The V gene is TRBV18, the J gene TRBJ2-4; weak D call: TRBD2 (5 bases). This CDR3 comprises 15 residues. V gave up 6 bases and J gave up 4 bases, with 16 bases separating them. Germline-derived CDR1 and CDR2 are KGHSH and LQKENI. The CDR3 region is CASSLERAEKNIQYF. The DNA of the CDR3 is TGTGCCAGCTCTCTCGAGAGGGCGGAGAAAAACATTCAGTACTTC.

Points on this clonotype: An end of the junction does not agree with germline; a read error may underlie this. The rearrangement links TRBV4-2 to TRBJ2-7, with TRBD1 matching 11 bases. The CDR3 has 15 residues. Per the germline V gene, CDR1 is LGHNA and CDR2 is YNFKEQ. The CDR3 nucleotides are TGTGTCAGCAGCCACTTAGGACAGGGGGCATCCGAGCAGTACTTC. Amino acids: CVSSHLGQGASEQYF.

This clonotype was picked up one time. The J gene is TRBJ1-2, the V gene TRBV30; D gene ambiguous. The V gene's germline CDR1 is GTSNPN and CDR2 SVGIG (reference sequence). CDR3 length equals 12 residues. V was pared by 4 bases and J by 4 bases, with 10 bases between. The CDR3 nucleotides read TGTGCCTGGACCTCAACAGTCTATGGCTACACCTTC. Amino acid sequence: CAWTSTVYGYTF.

The V and J genes are TRBV3-1 and TRBJ2-5, with a possible D match to TRBD2 (5 bases). Germline V lookup: CDR1 LGHDT, CDR2 YNNKEL (reference sequence). V was cut by 5 bases and J by 11 bases, with 18 bases left in between. The CDR3 loop spans 13 amino acids. The CDR3 loop reads CASSTRTWDEQYF. The CDR3 DNA reads TGTGCCAGCAGCACCCGGACTTGGGATGAGCAGTACTTC.

This clonotype was detected only a few times. This chain links TRBV28 with TRBJ2-5, with a possible D match to TRBD2 (6 bases). V shed 3 bases and J shed 4 bases, with 18 bases lying between them. This CDR3 contains 16 residues. Germline CDR1 MDHEN, CDR2 SYDVKM. CDR3 nucleotide sequence: TGTGCCAGCAGTTTTCCCCCCGGGGGAAGTTCAGAGACCCAGTACTTC. Residues: CASSFPPGGSSETQYF.

The rearrangement uses TRBV20-1 and TRBJ2-1, with 11 nucleotides matching TRBD2. CDR1 and CDR2 from the germline V gene are DFQATT and SNEGSKA (reference sequence). V gave up 2 bases and J gave up 7 bases; unmatched junction bases: 13. This CDR3 contains 17 residues. CDR3 amino acids: CSARTKTSGNPWNEQFF. Written as DNA, the CDR3 is TGCAGTGCTAGAACGAAGACTAGCGGGAACCCCTGGAATGAGCAGTTCTTC.

Details on this clonotype: A much bigger clone sits one base away, suggesting this may be a read error. This chain uses TRBV4-1 with TRBJ2-5; D is unclear. The J call may not be correct, given that the DNA end is closer to TRBJ2-1. This CDR3 contains 13 residues. Germline-derived CDR1 and CDR2 are MGHRA and YSYEKL. The DNA for the CDR3 is TGCGCCAGCAGCCAAGATCTGGAAGAGACCCAGTTCTTC. Translating it yields CASSQDLEETQFF.

The chain is built from TRBV29-1 and TRBJ1-3; D possibly corresponds to TRBD1 (6 bases). With 7 bases removed from V and 0 bases from J, the gap between germline ends came to 13 bases. Per germline, CDR1 SQVTM and CDR2 ANQGSEA. The CDR3 covers 14 residues. The CDR3 reads CSGSPDSSGNTIYF. The CDR3 coding sequence is TGCAGCGGTTCTCCGGACAGCTCTGGAAACACCATATATTTT. Together with reference TRBV29-1 and TRBJ1-3, the CDR3 gives the full variable domain: SAVISQKPSRDICQRGTSLTIQCQVDSQVTMMFWYRQQPGQSLTLIATANQGSEATYESGFVIDKFPISRPNLTFSTLTVSNMSPEDSSIYLCSGSPDSSGNTIYFGEGSWLTVV.

This clonotype came up a few times. This rearrangement joins TRBV27 to TRBJ2-1; TRBD1 agrees at 10 bases. The ends lost 2 bases at V and 7 bases at J; junction bases unmatched: 8. The CDR3 has 16 residues. Germline CDR1 MNHEY, CDR2 SMNVEV (reference sequence). CDR3 residues: CASSLSPGQGLNEQFF. Written as DNA, the CDR3 is TGTGCCAGCAGTTTAAGTCCGGGACAGGGGCTGAATGAGCAGTTCTTC.

This clonotype was detected once. The rearrangement links TRBV20-1 to TRBJ2-2; a weak D match, TRBD2 (5 bases). Trimming pared 0 bases from V and 4 bases from J, leaving 15 bases between. Germline V gene sequence: CDR1 DFQATT, CDR2 SNEGSKA (reference sequence). This CDR3 is 16 amino acids long. As DNA, the CDR3 is TGCAGTGCTAGAGATTGGCGCCAAGGGAGCACCGGGGAGCTGTTTTTT. Protein sequence: CSARDWRQGSTGELFF.

This clonotype was detected a few times. The genes are TRBV3-1 and TRBJ2-7; TRBD2 aligns across 8 bases. Germline CDR1 LGHDT, CDR2 YNNKEL (reference sequence). This CDR3 contains 13 residues. Germline trimming cut 2 bases from V and 7 bases from J; bases unmatched to any gene: 4. CDR3 region: CASSQWIAGEQYF. CDR3 DNA: TGTGCCAGCAGCCAATGGATAGCGGGGGAGCAGTACTTC.

The V gene is TRBV5-1, the J gene TRBJ2-1; D uncertain. Germline CDR1 SGHRS, CDR2 YFSETQ. CDR3 length: 14 amino acids. V was clipped by 1 base and J by 0 bases, with 5 bases between them. CDR3 DNA: TGCGCCAGCAGCTTGTATCCCTCCTACAATGAGCAGTTCTTC. It encodes CASSLYPSYNEQFF.

The V call is TRBV20-1, the J call TRBJ2-7; either TRBD1 or TRBD2 may supply D (6 bases each). The CDR3 consists of 13 residues. Trimming took 5 bases from V and 3 from J, leaving 14 bases between them. Per the germline V gene, CDR1 is DFQATT and CDR2 is SNEGSKA (reference sequence). In DNA, the CDR3 is TGCAGTGCTCCCGGGGGACAAAACTACGAGCAGTACTTC. It yields the protein CSAPGGQNYEQYF.

CDR3 DNA: TGTACCAGCAGCTTACACCCAGGGGAAACTGAAGCTTTCTTT. Protein sequence: CTSSLHPGETEAFF. The V and J genes are TRBV7-2 and TRBJ1-1, with D possibly matching TRBD1 (6 bases). Trimming took off 2 bases at V and 5 bases at J, with 12 bases between the two ends. The V gene's germline CDR1 is SGHTA and CDR2 FQGNSA. This CDR3 contains 14 residues.

This chain links TRBV14 with TRBJ2-1, with 9 bases identical to TRBD2. The trim removed 4 bases at V and 1 base at J, leaving 14 bases unmatched. The germline gives CDR1 SGHDN, CDR2 FVKESK. The CDR3 is made up of 19 amino acids. The CDR3 region has the DNA TGTGCCAGCAGCCCCACGGGGAGAGCTACTAGCGGGTCCTACAATGAGCAGTTCTTC. Its translation: CASSPTGRATSGSYNEQFF.

The V and J genes are TRBV6-1 and TRBJ2-7; weak D call: TRBD1 (6 bases). V was shortened by 7 bases and J by 0 bases, with 10 bases between the two germline ends. CDR1 and CDR2 (germline): MNHNS, SASEGT. The length of the CDR3 is 13 residues. The DNA for the CDR3 is TGTGCCAGCAAGCAGGGGAACTCCTACGAGCAGTACTTC. Amino acid sequence: CASKQGNSYEQYF.

This rearrangement joins TRBV7-2 to TRBJ2-1; D not certain. The J call is uncertain, as TRBJ2-7 better fits the DNA end. The germline V gene has CDR1 SGHTA and CDR2 FQGNSA. The length of the CDR3 is 16 residues. CDR3 DNA: TGTGCCAGCAGCTTGCCGATTACTCCACTTCACAATGAGCAGTACTTC. Translated: CASSLPITPLHNEQYF.

The rearrangement links TRBV6-2 or TRBV6-3 to TRBJ2-1; TRBD1 matches at 7 bases. The CDR3 length is 16 residues. V lost 5 bases to trimming and J lost 5 bases; unmatched junction nucleotides: 12. Germline CDR1 reads MNHEY; CDR2 reads SVGEGT. CDR3 protein: CASSAGEGGAHNEQFF. The CDR3, as DNA: TGTGCCAGCAGTGCCGGGGAAGGGGGCGCCCACAATGAGCAGTTCTTC.

A few counts support this clonotype. V is TRBV27 and J is TRBJ1-5; no firm D call. V gave up 8 bases and J gave up 3 bases, with 8 bases separating them. The CDR3 has 12 residues. The V gene's germline CDR1 is MNHEY and CDR2 SMNVEV (reference sequence). The DNA for the CDR3 is TGTGCCAGCGGGGATTTCAATCAGCCCCAGCATTTT. Translation: CASGDFNQPQHF.

This clonotype has a handful of counts. The CDR3 coding sequence is TGTGCCAGCAGTCCCCGACAGGGAAGTCAGCCCCAGCATTTT. Its protein product is CASSPRQGSQPQHF. This chain uses TRBV27 with TRBJ1-5, with 7 bases aligning to TRBD1. CDR1 is MNHEY and CDR2 is SMNVEV in the germline V gene (reference sequence). CDR3 length: 14 amino acids. J was trimmed by 6 bases and V by 5 bases; bases with no gene match: 7.